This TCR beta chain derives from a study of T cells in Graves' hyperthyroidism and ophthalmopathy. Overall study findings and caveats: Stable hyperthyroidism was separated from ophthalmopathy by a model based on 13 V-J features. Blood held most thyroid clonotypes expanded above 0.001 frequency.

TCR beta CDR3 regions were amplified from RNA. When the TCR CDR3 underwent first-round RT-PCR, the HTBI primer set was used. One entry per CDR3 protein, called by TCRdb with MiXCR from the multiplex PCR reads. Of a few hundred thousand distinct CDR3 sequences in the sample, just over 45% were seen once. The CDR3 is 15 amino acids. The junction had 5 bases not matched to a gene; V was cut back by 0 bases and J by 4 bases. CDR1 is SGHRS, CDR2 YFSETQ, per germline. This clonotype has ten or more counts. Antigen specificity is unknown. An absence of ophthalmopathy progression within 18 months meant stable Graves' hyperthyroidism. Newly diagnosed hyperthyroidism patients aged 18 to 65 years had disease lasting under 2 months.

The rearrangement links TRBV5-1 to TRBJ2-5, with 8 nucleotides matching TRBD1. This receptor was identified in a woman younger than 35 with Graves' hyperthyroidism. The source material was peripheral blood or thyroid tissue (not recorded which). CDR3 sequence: CASSLAAGGRETQYF. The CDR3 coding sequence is TGCGCCAGCAGCTTGGCAGCAGGGGGCAGAGAGACCCAGTACTTC.